The rows below give T cell receptor beta chains drawn from one sample of a study of blood T cell repertoires in COVID-19. Sequenced by immunoSEQ multiplex PCR; TCRdb stores in-frame clones only, minus some. This sample has around 200,000 clones; 70% to 80% occur once, and the top ten carry approximately 6%. The sequenced material came from peripheral blood. The receptors here all came from a woman aged 40-49 years with COVID-19, enrolled during active disease. CDR3s leave out the opening cysteine and the closing phenylalanine or tryptophan. The D gene is left open where the match is weak. Only part of the rows carry a size: once, few, many, or a class if the clone is expanded.

J gene | D gene | V gene | clone size | CDR3 protein
TRBJ1-4 | . | TRBV3-1/TRBV3-2 | . | ASSQAQAGLGKLF
TRBJ2-7 | . | TRBV4-1 | . | ASSQVGRGNEQY
TRBJ2-3 | TRBD2 | TRBV18 | . | ASSPRLAGGTDTQY
TRBJ1-1 | . | TRBV14 | few | ASSLFLNTEAF
TRBJ2-5 | TRBD2 | TRBV19 | . | ASSSGTSLETQY
TRBJ1-5 | . | TRBV2 | . | ASGRGDSNQPQH
TRBJ2-1 | TRBD2 | TRBV29-1 | once | SAERGSTYNEQF
TRBJ2-6 | . | TRBV6-5 | once | ATSLDSSGANVLT
TRBJ1-3 | TRBD1 | TRBV11-2 | . | ASSLQQGALSGNTIY
TRBJ2-5 | . | TRBV5-1 | . | ASSLGTRETQY
TRBJ1-2 | TRBD1 | TRBV5-1 | . | ASSLGQGGYYGYT
TRBJ2-2 | . | TRBV5-1 | few | ASQGPDSGELF
TRBJ1-1 | . | TRBV5-5 | . | ASSSAGVLNTEAF
TRBJ2-7 | . | TRBV3-1/TRBV3-2 | . | ASSPDWGEQY
TRBJ2-1 | TRBD1 | TRBV5-1 | . | ASSSGQGPNEQF
TRBJ2-7 | . | TRBV13 | . | ASSLGNQDYSYEQY
TRBJ2-3 | TRBD2 | TRBV7-9 | . | ASSSGGSGTDTQY
TRBJ1-4 | TRBD1 | TRBV29-1 | . | SVADRANEKLF
TRBJ2-1 | . | TRBV11-2 | . | ASSPGLGSSYNEQF
TRBJ1-2 | TRBD1 | TRBV11-2 | . | ASSSPGQRIYT
TRBJ1-5 | TRBD1 | TRBV5-5 | . | ASSLWDSATYSNQPQH
TRBJ1-6 | . | TRBV5-5 | . | ASIGQGQGNSPLH
TRBJ2-5 | TRBD2 | TRBV5-1 | . | ASSLVGGKETQY
TRBJ1-1 | . | TRBV6-2/TRBV6-3 | . | ASSYSTGWAEAF
TRBJ2-3 | . | TRBV6-2/TRBV6-3 | once | ASSPSDSDTQY
TRBJ2-1 | . | TRBV27 | . | ASGSNNEQF
TRBJ2-1 | TRBD1 | TRBV12-3/TRBV12-4 | . | ASRRGQLNEQF
TRBJ1-6 | TRBD1 | TRBV7-2 | . | ASRWTGKNSPLH
TRBJ2-2 | . | TRBV7-2 | . | ASSGGRPGELAGELF
TRBJ2-7 | . | TRBV18 | . | ASSPDWRVGYEQY
TRBJ1-5 | . | TRBV12-3/TRBV12-4 | . | ASSLQEGQPQH
TRBJ2-5 | . | TRBV14 | once | ASSSRVLETQY
TRBJ2-1 | TRBD2 | TRBV6-5 | . | ATASGRAGEQF
TRBJ2-7 | . | TRBV9 | . | ASSVVSSSYEQY
TRBJ2-2 | . | TRBV9 | . | ASSVGPTGELF
TRBJ2-1 | TRBD1 | TRBV5-1 | . | ASSPRSGTANEQF
TRBJ2-7 | TRBD1 | TRBV29-1 | . | SVGPDRVFNS
TRBJ2-2 | . | TRBV19 | . | ASCRQENTGELF
TRBJ2-5 | TRBD2 | TRBV18 | . | ASSQSLAGESGTQY
TRBJ2-7 | TRBD2 | TRBV7-9 | few | ASSSFGARLAGGYEQY
TRBJ1-2 | . | TRBV19 | . | ASSINSGYT
TRBJ1-5 | . | TRBV10-3 | . | AISESGGEFNQPQH
TRBJ2-7 | TRBD2 | TRBV5-1 | . | ASSVGTSGRRDEQY
TRBJ1-5 | . | TRBV6-5 | once | ASRYSEHQPQH
TRBJ2-5 | . | TRBV18 | . | ASSPPAPSSVETQY
TRBJ2-7 | TRBD2 | TRBV2 | . | ASKWEGEQY
TRBJ1-3 | . | TRBV14 | . | ASSPTYSGNTIY
TRBJ1-2 | TRBD1 | TRBV11-2 | . | ASSLGQGSYGYT
TRBJ2-5 | . | TRBV4-3 | . | ASSQGWGGLQETQY